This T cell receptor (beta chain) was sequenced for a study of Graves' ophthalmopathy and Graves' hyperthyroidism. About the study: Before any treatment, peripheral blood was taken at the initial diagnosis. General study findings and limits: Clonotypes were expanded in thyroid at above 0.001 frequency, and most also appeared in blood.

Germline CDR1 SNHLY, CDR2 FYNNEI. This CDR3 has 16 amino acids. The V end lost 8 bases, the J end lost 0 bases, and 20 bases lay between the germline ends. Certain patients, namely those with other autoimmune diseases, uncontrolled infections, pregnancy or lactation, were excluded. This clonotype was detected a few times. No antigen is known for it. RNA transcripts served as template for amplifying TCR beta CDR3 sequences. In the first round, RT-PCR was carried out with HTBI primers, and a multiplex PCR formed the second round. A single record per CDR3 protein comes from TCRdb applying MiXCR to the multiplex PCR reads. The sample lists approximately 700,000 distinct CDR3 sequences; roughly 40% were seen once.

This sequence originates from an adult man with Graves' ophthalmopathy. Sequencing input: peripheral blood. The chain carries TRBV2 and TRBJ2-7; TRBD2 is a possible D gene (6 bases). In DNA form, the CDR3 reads TGTGCCAGCCGCCTCCCTACCGGGACTCTCTCCTACGAGCAGTACTTC. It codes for CASRLPTGTLSYEQYF.